The sequence of this T cell receptor beta chain was determined in a study of T-cell reconstitution after alpha-beta-depleted transplantation in children. V gave up 1 base and J gave up 0 bases, with 9 bases separating them. CDR3 length: 15 residues. The TCRbeta library incorporated unique molecular identifiers. TCRdb re-derived calls from the PCR reads in MiXCR, one entry per CDR3 protein. The sample consists of about 240,000 distinct CDR3 sequences, around 12% of them appearing once. This clonotype has at least ten counts. This clonotype was obtained from a human donor who donated a stem cell graft to a child with acute lymphoblastic leukemia. This chain joins TRBV12-3 or TRBV12-4 and TRBJ2-5; no firm D call. The specimen was PBMCs from the stem cell graft donor, collected from the stem cell graft. CDR3 protein: CASSLGTVNQETQYF. The CDR3 nucleotides are TGTGCCAGCAGTTTAGGAACAGTTAACCAAGAGACCCAGTACTTC.